This record concerns one T cell receptor beta chain sequence. The time point: newly diagnosed GD, antithyroid drugs for less than 3 months. TCR sequences were obtained from RNA taken from PBMCs. This entry comes from a study of regulatory T cells in long-lasting Graves disease. Sequencing libraries for TCR beta were prepared with iRepertoire HTBI primers and Arm-PCR of CDR3 regions. TCRdb ran MiXCR on the multiplex PCR reads and lists one entry per CDR3 protein. The sample holds 530,000 or so distinct CDR3 sequences, roughly 13% seen once. Deletions cut 1 base from V and 10 bases from J, with 12 bases between. This CDR3 has 13 residues. Germline V gives CDR1 SGHRS, CDR2 YFSETQ. Separately, the same data were catalogued under a study of T cells in Graves' hyperthyroidism and ophthalmopathy.

The V and J genes are TRBV5-1 and TRBJ2-1; no reliable D call. The sequenced sample was peripheral blood mononuclear cells (PBMCs), obtained at new diagnosis, from a patient treated with antithyroid drugs. The sequence derives from a man aged 30 to 39 with Graves disease. The CDR3 reads CASSLFDSYEQFF. CDR3 DNA: TGCGCCAGCAGCTTGTTTGACTCCTACGAGCAGTTCTTC.